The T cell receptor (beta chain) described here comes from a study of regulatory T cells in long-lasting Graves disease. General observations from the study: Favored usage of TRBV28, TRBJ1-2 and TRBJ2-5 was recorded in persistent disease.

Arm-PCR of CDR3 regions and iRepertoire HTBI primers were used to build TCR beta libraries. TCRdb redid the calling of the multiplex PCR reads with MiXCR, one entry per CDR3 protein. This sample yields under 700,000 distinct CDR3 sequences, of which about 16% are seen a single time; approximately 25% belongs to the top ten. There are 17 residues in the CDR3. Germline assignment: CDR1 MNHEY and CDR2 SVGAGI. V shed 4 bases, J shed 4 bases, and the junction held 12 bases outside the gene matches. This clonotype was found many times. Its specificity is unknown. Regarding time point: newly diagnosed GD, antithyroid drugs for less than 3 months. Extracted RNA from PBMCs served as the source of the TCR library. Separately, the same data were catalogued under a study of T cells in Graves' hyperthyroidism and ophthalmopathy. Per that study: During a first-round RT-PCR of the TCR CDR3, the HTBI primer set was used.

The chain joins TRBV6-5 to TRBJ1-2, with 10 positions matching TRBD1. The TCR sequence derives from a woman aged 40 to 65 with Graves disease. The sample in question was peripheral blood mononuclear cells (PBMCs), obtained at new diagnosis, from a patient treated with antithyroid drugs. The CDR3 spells CASSSRGQGPHLYGYTF. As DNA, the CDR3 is TGTGCCAGCAGTTCCAGGGGACAGGGGCCGCACCTCTATGGCTACACCTTC.